Shown below are 27 T cell receptor beta chains from a single sample sequenced in a study of shared clonotypes between healthy human individuals. The repertoire was sequenced with immunoSEQ multiplex PCR; TCRdb's copy has only in-frame clones and lacks some. The data contain about a million clones, approximately 80% of them singletons. Sequences were obtained from memory CD4+ T cells from PBMCs. Stated subset: CD45RA-negative fraction. The source is a man between 18 and 29 years old in good health. Some clones in this sample may be carry-over from other donors' samples.

CDR3 sequence reads: CASSLVQTEAFF. CDR3 bases: TGCGCCAGCAGCTTGGTACAGACTGAAGCTTTCTTT. The chain is built from TRBV5-1 and TRBJ1-1; D is uncertain. The CDR3 covers 12 residues. Germline V gives CDR1 SGHRS, CDR2 YFSETQ. V shed 0 bases and J shed 5 bases, with 5 bases lying between them.

The genes are TRBV9 and TRBJ2-5; D gene ambiguous. Trimming cost V 4 bases and J 4 bases, with 11 bases left between them. CDR1 and CDR2 from the germline V gene are SGDLS and YYNGEE. The CDR3 runs to 13 residues. CDR3 bases: TGTGCCAGCAGCAAGGGTTGGGGAGAGACCCAGTACTTC. It yields the protein CASSKGWGETQYF.

The chain uses TRBV27 and TRBJ2-7; 11 bases fit TRBD2. This CDR3 is built from 16 residues. Germline-derived CDR1 and CDR2 are MNHEY and SMNVEV (reference sequence). V shed 5 bases, J shed 0 bases, and the junction held 6 bases outside the gene matches. The CDR3 DNA reads as TGTGCCAGCAGTCGTACCGGGACTAGCGGCTCCTACGAGCAGTACTTC. Residues: CASSRTGTSGSYEQYF.

The V gene is TRBV5-4, the J gene TRBJ1-2, with D perhaps matching TRBD1 (6 bases). The V end was cut by 4 bases, the J end by 3 bases, with 25 bases between. The CDR3 sequence is 18 residues long. Germline values: CDR1 SGHNT, CDR2 YYREEE (reference sequence). The CDR3: CASSPSSREQGYDYGYTF. In nucleotides, the CDR3 is TGTGCCAGCAGCCCTTCTAGTAGGGAACAGGGTTATGACTATGGCTACACCTTC.

The chain couples TRBV29-1 to TRBJ2-2; 7 bases are shared with TRBD1. The V gene's germline CDR1 is SQVTM and CDR2 ANQGSEA. The CDR3 sequence is 14 residues long. Trimming removed 6 bases from V and 5 bases from J; junction bases left unmatched: 9. The CDR3 loop is CSVAPGQFTGELFF. CDR3 sequence (DNA): TGCAGCGTCGCCCCGGGACAGTTTACCGGGGAGCTGTTTTTT.

The sample holds a few counts of this clone. The chain joins TRBV28 to TRBJ1-5; D remains ambiguous. The germline V and J ends were trimmed by 10 bases and 7 bases, with 11 bases remaining between them. CDR1 and CDR2 (germline): MDHEN, SYDVKM. The CDR3 totals 11 residues. CDR3 residues: CATSGRQPQHF. CDR3 coding DNA: TGTGCCACCTCCGGACGACAGCCCCAGCATTTT.

The genes are TRBV27 and TRBJ2-1, with 14 bases aligning to TRBD2. The CDR3 sequence is 17 residues long. Unmatched junction bases numbered 8, after V lost 3 bases and J lost 7 bases. Germline values: CDR1 MNHEY, CDR2 SMNVEV (reference sequence). This CDR3 is CASSFLPGLAGENEQFF. CDR3 sequence (DNA): TGTGCCAGCAGTTTTCTTCCGGGACTAGCGGGAGAGAATGAGCAGTTCTTC.

The chain has TRBV20-1 and TRBJ1-4; D unclear. CDR3 length equals 10 residues. Trimming took off 0 bases at V and 12 bases at J, with 5 bases between the two ends. Per germline, CDR1 DFQATT and CDR2 SNEGSKA (reference sequence). The CDR3 bases are TGCAGTGCTAGAGATCAGGAACTGTTTTTT. Residues: CSARDQELFF.

V usage is TRBV19 and J usage is TRBJ1-5; 9 positions agree with TRBD1. The CDR3 has 16 residues. Losses at the gene ends were 6 bases for V and 3 bases for J; bases not matched to a gene: 9. CDR1 and CDR2 from the germline V gene are LNHDA and SQIVND (reference sequence). The CDR3, as DNA: TGTGCCAGTAGGCCTCCGGGACAGGGAAACAATCAGCCCCAGCATTTT. This codes for CASRPPGQGNNQPQHF. The full variable domain, in which reference TRBV19 and TRBJ1-5 provide the parts outside the CDR3, is DGGITQSPKYLFRKEGQNVTLSCEQNLNHDAMYWYRQDPGQGLRLIYYSQIVNDFQKGDIAEGYSVSREKKESFPLTVTSAQKNPTAFYLCASRPPGQGNNQPQHFGDGTRLSIL.

The chain uses TRBV7-2 and TRBJ2-5; the D is unclear. Deletions cut 0 bases from V and 4 bases from J, with 6 bases between. This CDR3 spans 13 amino acids. Germline-derived CDR1 and CDR2 are SGHTA and FQGNSA. In DNA form, the CDR3 reads TGTGCCAGCAGCTTAGCGTTCCCAGAGACCCAGTACTTC. This encodes CASSLAFPETQYF. Combining the CDR3 with reference TRBV7-2 and TRBJ2-5 gives the whole variable domain GAGVSQSPSNKVTEKGKDVELRCDPISGHTALYWYRQSLGQGLEFLIYFQGNSAPDKSGLPSDRFSAERTGGSVSTLTIQRTQQEDSAVYLCASSLAFPETQYFGPGTRLLVL.

The gene calls are TRBV4-1 and TRBJ1-2; no firm D call. This CDR3 is built from 15 residues. CDR1 is MGHRA and CDR2 is YSYEKL in the germline V gene. V was cut by 4 bases and J by 0 bases, with 12 bases left in between. The chain's CDR3 is CASSPGWSANYGYTF. CDR3 nucleotides: TGCGCCAGCAGCCCCGGATGGTCCGCTAACTATGGCTACACCTTC.

The CDR3 protein is CARTGGSGNTIYF. For the CDR3, the DNA is TGTGCCCGCACAGGGGGCTCTGGAAACACCATATATTTT. The J gene is TRBJ1-3, the V gene TRBV30; 8 bases align to TRBD1. CDR3 size: 13 residues. J was trimmed by 0 bases and V by 8 bases; bases with no gene match: 3. Germline V lookup: CDR1 GTSNPN, CDR2 SVGIG (reference sequence). Filled out from reference TRBV30 and TRBJ1-3, the complete variable domain reads SQTIHQWPATLVQPVGSPLSLECTVEGTSNPNLYWYRQAAGRGLQLLFYSVGIGQISSEVPQNLSASRPQDRQFILSSKKLLLSDSGFYLCARTGGSGNTIYFGEGSWLTVV.

The chain combines TRBV27 with TRBJ2-7; no reliable D call. Germline V lookup: CDR1 MNHEY, CDR2 SMNVEV (reference sequence). Trimming took 4 bases from V and 3 from J, leaving 7 bases between them. The CDR3 is made up of 12 amino acids. This chain's CDR3 is CASSSRLYEQYF. CDR3 DNA: TGTGCCAGCAGTTCTAGGCTCTACGAGCAGTACTTC.

The chain employs TRBV25-1 and TRBJ2-2, with TRBD2 as a possible D gene (6 bases). The CDR3 extends over 15 amino acids. Germline CDR1 is MGHDK and CDR2 is SYGVNS. Trimming stripped 8 bases from V and 3 bases from J, with 16 bases between. CDR3 nucleotides: TGTGCCAGCGGTGGGGCTAGCGTTTACACCGGGGAGCTGTTTTTT. Translation: CASGGASVYTGELFF.

The V and J genes are TRBV27 and TRBJ2-1, with 14 bases aligning to TRBD2. From germline, CDR1 is MNHEY and CDR2 SMNVEV (reference sequence). CDR3 size: 18 residues. The trim removed 4 bases at V and 3 bases at J, leaving 8 bases unmatched. The CDR3 DNA sequence: TGTGCCAGCAGTTCCGGGACTAGCGGGAGAGCCCTCTACAATGAGCAGTTCTTC. It codes for CASSSGTSGRALYNEQFF.

The gene calls are TRBV2 and TRBJ2-7; D is ambiguous. Looked up from germline, CDR1 is SNHLY and CDR2 is FYNNEI. This CDR3 region has 15 residues. V was pared by 8 bases and J by 6 bases, with 23 bases between. CDR3 in amino acids: CASSKGGDKLFEQYF. The CDR3 DNA is TGTGCCAGCTCCAAGGGCGGCGACAAATTGTTCGAGCAGTACTTC.

The chain has TRBV28 and TRBJ1-5; perhaps TRBD1 as D (5 bases). CDR3 length: 15 amino acids. Germline lookup yields CDR1 MDHEN and CDR2 SYDVKM. The V gene lost 7 bases and the J gene lost 2 bases, with 15 bases spanning the gap. For the CDR3, the DNA is TGTGCCAGCATCCCCTCAGGGCAGGGCAATCAGCCCCAGCATTTT. Translation gives CASIPSGQGNQPQHF.

This chain uses TRBV2 with TRBJ1-6; weak D call: TRBD1 (6 bases). The CDR3 runs to 15 residues. CDR1 and CDR2 from the germline V gene are SNHLY and FYNNEI. The V end lost 4 bases, the J end lost 0 bases, and 7 bases lay between the germline ends. Here the CDR3 reads CASSAQGSYNSPLHF. The DNA for the CDR3 is TGTGCCAGCAGTGCACAGGGCTCCTATAATTCACCCCTCCACTTT.

The chain couples TRBV7-9 to TRBJ2-2; a possible D gene is TRBD1 (5 bases). V lost 3 bases to trimming and J lost 6 bases, with 20 bases between them. From germline, CDR1 is SEHNR and CDR2 FQNEAQ (reference sequence). The CDR3 extends over 17 amino acids. The chain's CDR3 is CASSFRQQRRHPGELFF. The CDR3 coding sequence is TGTGCCAGCAGCTTCCGACAGCAACGGCGCCATCCCGGGGAGCTGTTTTTT.

As for this clone: A junction boundary mismatches the germline segment, possibly from a read error. The same CDR3 can be traced to other DNA sequences in this sample. The chain joins TRBV9 to TRBJ2-5; D is possibly TRBD1 or TRBD2 (5 bases each). The germline V gene encodes CDR1 SGDLS and CDR2 YYNGEE. The CDR3 totals 14 residues. CDR3 amino acids: CASSVGGIQETQYF. The CDR3 DNA reads as TGTGCCAGCAGCGTAGGGGGGATTCAAGAGACACAGTACTTC.

The chain combines TRBV9 with TRBJ2-7; 11 bases line up with TRBD2. Trimming removed 3 bases from V and 2 bases from J; junction bases left unmatched: 4. The CDR3 runs to 15 residues. CDR1 is SGDLS, CDR2 YYNGEE, per germline. The CDR3 nucleotides are TGTGCCAGCAGCGAAGGGACTAGCGGACCCTACGAGCAGTACTTC. It translates to CASSEGTSGPYEQYF.

Details on this clone: Other DNA sequences of this sample code for an identical CDR3. V and J are TRBV5-1 and TRBJ1-4, with D unresolved. Between the trimmed V and J ends, which lost 2 bases and 0 bases, there was a span of 11 bases. The CDR3 is 16 residues long. CDR1 and CDR2 (germline): SGHRS, YFSETQ. CDR3 sequence: CASSLKSGATNEKLFF. The CDR3 bases are TGCGCCAGCAGCTTAAAATCGGGAGCAACTAATGAAAAACTGTTTTTT.

The chain is built from TRBV11-2 and TRBJ2-7; perhaps TRBD1 as D (7 bases). There are 15 residues in the CDR3. The V gene lost 0 bases and the J gene lost 3 bases, with 12 bases spanning the gap. Germline V gives CDR1 SGHAT, CDR2 FQNNGV. CDR3 DNA: TGTGCCAGCAGCTTAGATCGACAGGGAGGCTACGAGCAGTACTTC. Protein: CASSLDRQGGYEQYF.

The chain links TRBV28 to TRBJ2-7, with TRBD1 matching 7 bases. Germline V gene lookup returns CDR1 MDHEN and CDR2 SYDVKM. J lost 3 bases, V lost 4 bases, and 6 bases had no gene match. The CDR3 totals 14 residues. The DNA of the CDR3 is TGTGCCAGCAGTTCTACAGGGGTTCGCTACGAGCAGTACTTC. Its protein is CASSSTGVRYEQYF. Full variable domain (rest looked up from reference TRBV28 and TRBJ2-7): DVKVTQSSRYLVKRTGEKVFLECVQDMDHENMFWYRQDPGLGLRLIYFSYDVKMKEKGDIPEGYSVSREKKERFSLILESASTNQTSMYLCASSSTGVRYEQYFGPGTRLTVT.

The rearrangement links TRBV2 to TRBJ1-1; TRBD1 matches 8 bases. There are 13 residues in the CDR3. Germline CDR1 and CDR2: SNHLY and FYNNEI. V shed 8 bases and J 2 bases; nucleotides not matched to a gene: 4. CDR3 DNA sequence: TGTGCCAGCGGAGGGACAGGAAACACTGAAGCTTTCTTT. Residues: CASGGTGNTEAFF.

This clone was recorded a few times. The CDR3 DNA is TGCGCCAGCAGCCAAGGCGCAGGGGCGGGTGAAAAACTGTTTTTT. This gives the protein CASSQGAGAGEKLFF. The chain uses TRBV4-3 and TRBJ1-4, with D perhaps TRBD1 (6 bases). V was trimmed by 1 base and J by 7 bases, leaving 13 bases between them. Per germline, CDR1 LGHNA and CDR2 YSLEER. The CDR3 has 15 amino acids.

This clone was found once. J is TRBJ2-7 and V is TRBV11-2, with a possible D match to TRBD1 (5 bases). Between the trimmed V and J ends, which lost 2 bases and 1 base, there was a span of 12 bases. The V gene's germline CDR1 is SGHAT and CDR2 FQNNGV. This CDR3 is 15 amino acids long. The CDR3 loop is CASSLSSGRSYEQYF. In nucleotides, the CDR3 is TGTGCCAGCAGCTTAAGCTCAGGGCGTTCCTACGAGCAGTACTTC.